These T cell receptor beta chains were read from a single sample in a study of graft-versus-host responses after intestinal transplantation. TCRdb's copy holds only in-frame clones and misses some; the assay was immunoSEQ multiplex PCR. The sample holds roughly 12,000 clones; around 82% are singletons and the top ten take about 50%. The specimen was PBMCs, collected approximately 130 days after transplant. These receptors all come from a human patient who received an intestinal transplant, so some T cells may come from the graft donor. CDR3s include the opening cysteine and the closing phenylalanine or tryptophan. D genes are given only for firm matches. The size field is filled for only some rows; it gives once, few, many or a size class.

J gene | D gene | clone size | V gene | CDR3 DNA | CDR3 protein
TRBJ2-6 | . | . | TRBV7-9 | TGTGCCAGCAGGGCAGGGGTAGGTGGGGCCAACGTCCTGACTTTC | CASRAGVGGANVLTF
TRBJ2-2 | . | . | TRBV9 | TGTGCCAGCAGCCCCCCCCGGGGGGCGGAGACCGGGGAGCTGTTTTTT | CASSPPRGAETGELFF
TRBJ1-1 | TRBD1 | few | TRBV6-4 | TGTGCCAGCAGCCAAACACAGGGGATCACTGAAGCTTTCTTT | CASSQTQGITEAFF
TRBJ2-3 | . | . | TRBV27 | TGTGCCAGCAGGCCGAATAGGGCAGATACGCAGTATTTT | CASRPNRADTQYF
TRBJ1-1 | TRBD1 | . | TRBV5-1 | TGCGCCAGCAGCTTGGATGGACAGGGTAACACTGAAGCTTTCTTT | CASSLDGQGNTEAFF
TRBJ2-1 | . | . | TRBV30 | TGTGCCTGGAGTCTTGGGAATGAGCAGTTCTTC | CAWSLGNEQFF
TRBJ2-5 | TRBD2 | . | TRBV6-5 | TGTGCCAGCAGTGTGACTAGCGGGGCCCAAGAGACCCAGTACTTC | CASSVTSGAQETQYF
TRBJ2-1 | TRBD2 | . | TRBV10-1 | TGCGCCAGCAGTGAGTCAGGACTAGCGGGGGAGCAGTTCTTC | CASSESGLAGEQFF
TRBJ2-1 | TRBD2 | . | TRBV7-3 | TGTGCCAGCAGCTTCGGACTAGCGAACAATGAGCAGTTCTTC | CASSFGLANNEQFF
TRBJ2-2 | . | medium-sized | TRBV4-2 | TGTGCCAGCAGCCAAGGGATGGACACCGGGGAGCTGTTTTTT | CASSQGMDTGELFF
TRBJ1-4 | . | few | TRBV2 | TGTGCCAGCGTACCGGGTCCCCCTTGGGAAAAACTGTTTTTT | CASVPGPPWEKLFF
TRBJ2-5 | TRBD2 | . | TRBV6-1 | TGTGCCAGCAGTGAAGTAGCGGGAGTCCAAGAGACCCAGTACTTC | CASSEVAGVQETQYF
TRBJ1-5 | TRBD1 | . | TRBV2 | TGTGCCAGCAACCCAGGGGGAGGCAATCAGCCCCAGCATTTT | CASNPGGGNQPQHF
TRBJ2-5 | . | . | TRBV7-8 | TGTGCCAGCAGCTCCCTTTATGCGGGCGACAGTAACCAAGAGACCCAGTACTTC | CASSSLYAGDSNQETQYF
TRBJ1-2 | TRBD1 | . | TRBV7-6 | TGTGCCAGCAGCCCAGGGACAGGGATGAGGGGCTACACCTTC | CASSPGTGMRGYTF
TRBJ2-2 | . | . | TRBV9 | TGTGCCAGCAGGGAGGACACCGGGGAGCTGTTTTTT | CASREDTGELFF
TRBJ2-7 | TRBD2 | . | TRBV27 | TGTGCCAGCAGTTTATCGGGCGCGGGAGCGTCCTACGAGCAGTACTTC | CASSLSGAGASYEQYF
TRBJ2-2 | . | . | TRBV6-5 | TGTGCCAGCAGTGAAGCGGGCACCGGGGAGCTGTTTTTT | CASSEAGTGELFF
TRBJ2-2 | TRBD2 | . | TRBV27 | TGTGCCAGCAGTAAGGGCGGGAGCCCCCTCACCGGGGAGCTGTTTTTT | CASSKGGSPLTGELFF
TRBJ2-1 | . | . | TRBV5-4 | TGTGCCAGCAGCGCCAACACCGGGAATGAGCAGTTCTTC | CASSANTGNEQFF
TRBJ1-5 | . | . | TRBV2 | TGTGCCAGCAGTGAAATGGCAGTTCGGAATCAGCCCCAGCATTTT | CASSEMAVRNQPQHF
TRBJ1-1 | TRBD1 | . | TRBV5-1 | TGCGCCAGCAGCTGGACAGGGCACACTGAAGCTTTCTTT | CASSWTGHTEAFF
TRBJ2-3 | TRBD2 | . | TRBV10-3 | TGTGCCATAAGGCGGGAGACTAGCACAGATACGCAGTATTTT | CAIRRETSTDTQYF
TRBJ2-1 | . | . | TRBV14 | TGTGCCAGCAGCCAAGATCCCCGGGTTGGACTCAATGAGCAGTTCTTC | CASSQDPRVGLNEQFF
TRBJ2-1 | TRBD2 | . | TRBV4-1 | TGCGCCAGCAGCCAAGGGACTAGCGGGAGGGATGAGCAGTTCTTC | CASSQGTSGRDEQFF
TRBJ2-1 | . | . | TRBV11-2 | TGTGCCAGCACCATGAGGGGGTACAATGAGCAGTTCTTC | CASTMRGYNEQFF
TRBJ1-5 | . | few | TRBV6-1 | TGTGCCAGCGTAGTCGGTCGGGACGGACGTCAGCCCCAGCATTTT | CASVVGRDGRQPQHF
TRBJ1-4 | TRBD1 | . | TRBV18 | TGTGCCAGCTCACCACCGGGACAGGAAAAACTGTTTTTT | CASSPPGQEKLFF
TRBJ2-1 | TRBD1 | . | TRBV18 | TGTGCCACCCGACCTGGGACAGGGGGTCACAATGAGCAGTTCTTC | CATRPGTGGHNEQFF
TRBJ2-1 | TRBD2 | . | TRBV11-2 | TGTGCCAGCAGCTTAAAGCAGGGACTAGCGGAATATGAGCAGTTCTTC | CASSLKQGLAEYEQFF
TRBJ2-7 | TRBD1 | . | TRBV19 | TGTGCCAGCACTACCGGGACAGGGCCCTACGAGCAGTACTTC | CASTTGTGPYEQYF
TRBJ2-5 | . | . | TRBV29-1 | TGCAGCGCAAAACAAGAGACCCAGTACTTC | CSAKQETQYF
TRBJ2-3 | . | . | TRBV19 | TGTGCCAGTAGTATGAGGGTAGGGCCAGATACGCAGTATTTT | CASSMRVGPDTQYF
TRBJ2-1 | . | . | TRBV12-5 | TGTGCTAGTGGTTTGCGCCCCCGGGGAGAGTGTCCCTCGGGTGAGCAGTTCTTC | CASGLRPRGECPSGEQFF
TRBJ2-1 | TRBD2 | . | TRBV11-2 | TGTGCCAGCAGCACTAGCGGGAGGGCCGGGAATGAGCAGTTCTTC | CASSTSGRAGNEQFF
TRBJ2-3 | . | few | TRBV21-1 | TGTGCCAGCAGCAAAGTACCCCCAAACACAGGGGAATCCTTCACAGATACGCAGTATTTT | CASSKVPPNTGESFTDTQYF
TRBJ2-7 | . | . | TRBV6-1 | TGTGCCAGCAGCTCCGGGACGGAACCCTACGAGCAGTACTTC | CASSSGTEPYEQYF
TRBJ2-7 | TRBD2 | once | TRBV27 | TGTGCCAGCAGTTTCGAAGCGGGAGTAAACGAGCAGTACTTC | CASSFEAGVNEQYF
TRBJ2-5 | TRBD1 | . | TRBV6-5 | TGTGCCAGCAGTTACGACAGGGCTAAACAAGAGACCCAGTACTTC | CASSYDRAKQETQYF
TRBJ1-1 | . | . | TRBV5-4 | TGTGCCAGCAGCTTGCCCCTAGCAGCTTTCTTT | CASSLPLAAFF
TRBJ1-1 | . | . | TRBV28 | TGTGCCAGCAGTAAGGGGAACACTGAAGCTTTCTTT | CASSKGNTEAFF
TRBJ1-5 | TRBD1 | . | TRBV28 | TGTGCCAGCAGCCCCATAGGACAGGGCAATCAGCCCCAGCATTTT | CASSPIGQGNQPQHF
TRBJ1-1 | TRBD1 | . | TRBV29-1 | TGCAGCGCCGCAGGGGGGAAAGGGGAAGCTTTCTTT | CSAAGGKGEAFF
TRBJ1-4 | . | once | TRBV5-4 | TGTGCCAGCAGGCCGGGGCTCCATAATGAAAAACTGTTTTTT | CASRPGLHNEKLFF
TRBJ2-1 | . | . | TRBV6-5 | TGTGCCAGCAGTTCGAGCTCCTACAATGAGCAGTTCTTC | CASSSSSYNEQFF
TRBJ2-5 | TRBD2 | . | TRBV6-1 | TGTGCCAGCAGCCGGACTAGCGGGAGCCAAGAGACCCAGTACTTC | CASSRTSGSQETQYF
TRBJ2-7 | . | . | TRBV19 | TGTGCCAGTAGTCATCTCGGGACAAACGAGCAGTACTTC | CASSHLGTNEQYF
TRBJ1-5 | . | once | TRBV19 | TGTGCCAGTATGGACCGGGACATGGGCAATCAGCCCCAGCATTTT | CASMDRDMGNQPQHF
TRBJ2-5 | . | . | TRBV27 | TGTGCCAGCAGTTTTCGGTGGAGCCAGGAGGCAGGACAAGAGACCCAGTACTTC | CASSFRWSQEAGQETQYF
TRBJ2-6 | TRBD1 | . | TRBV5-1 | TGCGCCAGCAGCTTGGAGACAGGGGTTGGGGCCAACGTCCTGACTTTC | CASSLETGVGANVLTF
TRBJ2-6 | . | . | TRBV2 | TGTGCCAGGAGAGGGCCTGCTCCTTACACAGGGGCCAACGTCCTGACTTTC | CARRGPAPYTGANVLTF
TRBJ2-1 | . | . | TRBV11-3 | TGTGCCAGCAGGTTCCAAACCAATGAGCAGTTCTTC | CASRFQTNEQFF
TRBJ1-2 | TRBD1 | . | TRBV10-2 | TGCGCCAGCAGTGGTAGGGACAGGGGTTTGTATGGCTACACCTTC | CASSGRDRGLYGYTF
TRBJ2-2 | . | . | TRBV13 | TGTGCCAGCAGCTTAGGGAGACCCGGGGAGCTGTTTTTT | CASSLGRPGELFF
TRBJ2-6 | . | . | TRBV4-2 | TGTGCCAGCAGCCAAGAGGTTGGGGCCAACGTCCTGACTTTC | CASSQEVGANVLTF